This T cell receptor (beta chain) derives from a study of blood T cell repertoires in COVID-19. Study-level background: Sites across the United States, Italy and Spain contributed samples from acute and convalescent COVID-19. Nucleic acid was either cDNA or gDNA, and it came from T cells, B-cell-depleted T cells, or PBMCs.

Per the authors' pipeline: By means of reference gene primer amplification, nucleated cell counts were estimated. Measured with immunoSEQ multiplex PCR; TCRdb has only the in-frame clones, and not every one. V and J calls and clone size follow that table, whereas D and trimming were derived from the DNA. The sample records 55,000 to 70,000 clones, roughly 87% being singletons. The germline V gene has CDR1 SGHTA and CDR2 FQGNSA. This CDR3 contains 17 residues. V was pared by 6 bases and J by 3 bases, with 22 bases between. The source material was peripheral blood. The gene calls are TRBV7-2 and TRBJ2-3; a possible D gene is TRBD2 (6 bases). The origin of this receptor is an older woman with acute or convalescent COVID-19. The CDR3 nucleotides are TGTGCCAGCAGTCGCTCACTATATGGCGGGGAAACAGATACGCAGTATTTT. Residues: CASSRSLYGGETDTQYF.